This paragraph reports one TCR beta chain. Its antigen remains unknown. This CDR3 is built from 12 residues. Per the germline V gene, CDR1 is KGHSH and CDR2 is LQKENI. The V and J ends lost 5 bases and 6 bases respectively, with 9 bases between them. The sample comes from a study of T cell repertoires in cytomegalovirus infection. Points from the study as a whole: HLA-C-restricted CMV clonotypes gave the most frequent clonotype in two of eight donors.

TCRdb re-called the reads through MiXCR, storing one row per CDR3 protein. The sample lists around 490,000 distinct CDR3 sequences; about 30% were seen once. The source material was PBMCs. The receptor's source is a human donor in good health (CMV status not recorded). Some clones in this sample may be carry-over from other donors' samples. The chain has TRBV18 and TRBJ2-3, with D unclear. The chain's CDR3 is CASSSEWDTQYF. CDR3 bases: TGTGCCAGCTCATCGGAGTGGGATACGCAGTATTTT.